This passage covers 12 T cell receptor beta chains from one sample sequenced in a study of blood T cell repertoires in COVID-19 (dated by TCRdb to 2020 to 2021). Library preparation employed the immunoSEQ multiplex PCR assay. This immuneACCESS table, as held by TCRdb, lists in-frame sequences with V and J called but not all clones. Of the missing ones, under half trace to an unresolved V gene in checked studies; the others have no known cause. The sample includes about 200,000 clones, with 80% to 90% observed a single time. 3.5% to 4% of the sample is taken by the ten largest. The sample taken for sequencing was PBMCs or T cells enriched from blood (not recorded which). The receptors derive from a woman in her thirties or forties with acute COVID-19.

This chain uses TRBV2 with TRBJ2-1; 8 bases are a match to TRBD2. The CDR3 contains 16 residues. The ends lost 3 bases at V and 9 bases at J; junction bases unmatched: 13. Germline CDR1 SNHLY, CDR2 FYNNEI. The CDR3 reads CASSDGSGGPHGEQFF. CDR3 coding DNA: TGTGCCAGCAGTGACGGGTCGGGAGGGCCGCACGGTGAGCAGTTCTTC.

The chain combines TRBV25-1 with TRBJ1-1; weak D call: TRBD1 (5 bases). Trimming shortened V by 1 base and J by 2 bases, and 8 bases separated the two germline ends. CDR3 length: 14 amino acids. Looked up from germline, CDR1 is MGHDK and CDR2 is SYGVNS. The CDR3 region has the DNA TGTGCCAGCAGTGAATGGGGCGGTAACACTGAAGCTTTCTTT. This translates into CASSEWGGNTEAFF.

The chain has TRBV21-1 and TRBJ2-1; TRBD2 is taken as the D call from the table, unchecked against the DNA. TRBV21-1 has pseudogene status. This CDR3 has 16 amino acids. The CDR3 DNA reads as TGTGCCAGCAGCAAAGGCCTAGCGGGAGTTTATAATGAGCAGTTCTTC. It encodes CASSKGLAGVYNEQFF.

The rearrangement links TRBV28 to TRBJ2-1; 10 bases match TRBD2. V trimming: 2 bases; J trimming: 8 bases; junction bases outside the gene matches: 3. The CDR3 is 14 residues long. Germline V lookup: CDR1 MDHEN, CDR2 SYDVKM. CDR3 bases: TGTGCCAGCAGTTTACTAGCGGGAGCCCATGAGCAGTTCTTC. This encodes CASSLLAGAHEQFF.

The gene calls are TRBV6-9 and TRBJ2-5; D remains unclear. V was shortened by 11 bases and J by 1 base, with 20 bases between the two germline ends. The CDR3 contains 15 residues. Germline loops: CDR1 MNHGY, CDR2 SVAAGI. The CDR3, as DNA: TGTGCCCGAATGCCGACACTCAAGCCCCAAGAGACCCAGTACTTC. Its translation: CARMPTLKPQETQYF.

V usage is TRBV12-3 or TRBV12-4 and J usage is TRBJ2-5, with 8 positions matching TRBD1. V gave up 7 bases and J gave up 7 bases; unmatched junction bases: 2. CDR3 length: 11 residues. CDR3: CASTTGGTQYF. The CDR3 region has the DNA TGTGCCAGCACCACAGGGGGGACCCAGTACTTC.

This chain's CDR3 is CASSLWAGGSPNTEAFF. The CDR3 bases are TGTGCCAGCAGCCTATGGGCAGGGGGCTCCCCGAACACTGAAGCTTTCTTT. This rearrangement joins TRBV11-3 to TRBJ1-1, with 8 nucleotides matching TRBD1. The CDR3 extends over 17 amino acids. The V and J ends lost 5 bases and 1 base, in that order; junction bases with no gene match: 12. Germline V CDR1 and CDR2: SGHNT, YENEEA.

V is TRBV7-9 and J is TRBJ2-1, with D possibly matching TRBD1 (6 bases). CDR1 is SEHNR and CDR2 is FQNEAQ in the germline V gene (reference sequence). This CDR3 is 13 amino acids long. V dropped 3 bases and J dropped 8 bases, with 11 bases sitting between them. The CDR3 DNA reads TGTGCCAGCAGCTTTACAGGGATGCATGAGCAGTTCTTC. Translated, it gives CASSFTGMHEQFF.

This CDR3 is CASSQSPSTVYNEQFF. In DNA form, the CDR3 reads TGCGCCAGCAGCCAATCCCCCTCAACAGTTTACAATGAGCAGTTCTTC. V and J are TRBV4-1 and TRBJ2-1, with D hard to call. The CDR3 totals 16 residues. Germline V gives CDR1 MGHRA, CDR2 YSYEKL. With 2 bases removed from V and 4 bases from J, the gap between germline ends came to 15 bases.

V and J are TRBV5-1 and TRBJ2-2; weak D call: TRBD1 (6 bases). V lost 2 bases, J lost 5 bases, and 16 bases lay in between. There are 16 residues in the CDR3. The V gene's germline CDR1 is SGHRS and CDR2 YFSETQ. CDR3 DNA: TGCGCCAGCAGCTTTTCTGGCAGGGGCGGGACCGGGGAGCTGTTTTTT. Encoded protein: CASSFSGRGGTGELFF.

This rearrangement joins TRBV19 to TRBJ1-1; possible D gene TRBD1, 5 bases. Between the trimmed V and J ends, which lost 5 bases and 3 bases, there was a span of 19 bases. Germline V gene data show CDR1 as LNHDA and CDR2 as SQIVND (reference sequence). The CDR3 consists of 16 residues. Written as DNA, the CDR3 is TGTGCCAGTAGTGCAAGATTCAGGGCTAGGGACACTGAAGCTTTCTTT. It is translated as CASSARFRARDTEAFF. The entire variable domain, with the rest obtained from reference TRBV19 and TRBJ1-1, is as follows: DGGITQSPKYLFRKEGQNVTLSCEQNLNHDAMYWYRQDPGQGLRLIYYSQIVNDFQKGDIAEGYSVSREKKESFPLTVTSAQKNPTAFYLCASSARFRARDTEAFFGQGTRLTVV.

The chain combines TRBV28 with TRBJ1-4; D gene ambiguous. Germline CDR1 MDHEN, CDR2 SYDVKM. Trimming shortened V by 0 bases and J by 8 bases, and 13 bases separated the two germline ends. The CDR3 extends over 15 amino acids. CDR3 protein: CASSLWSTMGEKLFF. CDR3 bases: TGTGCCAGCAGTTTATGGAGCACGATGGGCGAAAAACTGTTTTTT.